This is a list of T cell receptor beta chains from one sample in a study of post-analysis software for immune sequencing data. TCRdb independently ran MiXCR on the PCR reads; one entry per CDR3 protein. Of about 260,000 distinct CDR3 sequences listed, about 40% were seen once; the top ten hold around 5%. Sample: blood. The receptors come from a girl aged 5 to 17 with multiple sclerosis. Both conserved end residues are part of each CDR3. D genes are given only for firm matches. Only part of the rows carry a size: once, few, many, or a class if the clone is expanded.

size | J | V | D | CDR3 | DNA
many | TRBJ2-5 | TRBV3-1 | TRBD2 | CASSLLAGELQYF | TGTGCCAGCAGCCTACTAGCGGGAGAGCTCCAGTACTTC
many | TRBJ2-6 | TRBV20-1 | . | CSAREGTSGANVLTF | TGCAGTGCTAGAGAGGGGACCTCTGGGGCCAACGTCCTGACTTTC
many | TRBJ2-1 | TRBV6-5 | TRBD1 | CASSPDRDREFNEQFF | TGTGCCAGCAGCCCGGACCGGGACAGGGAATTCAATGAGCAGTTCTTC
many | TRBJ1-5 | TRBV27 | . | CASSLSGLGGQPQHF | TGTGCCAGCAGTTTATCTGGTCTGGGAGGCCAGCCCCAGCATTTT
. | TRBJ2-4 | TRBV20-1 | . | CSVTPFGPLTKNIQYF | TGCAGTGTTACTCCCTTTGGGCCGTTGACCAAAAACATTCAGTACTTC
. | TRBJ1-2 | TRBV25-1 | . | CAAYDRNYDYTF | TGTGCCGCATATGACAGGAACTATGACTACACCTTC
many | TRBJ1-2 | TRBV7-2 | . | CASSLVRSGYTF | TGTGCCAGCAGCTTAGTACGCAGTGGCTACACCTTC
. | TRBJ2-3 | TRBV5-1 | . | CASRGTGGTSTDTQYF | TGCGCCAGCAGGGGGACTGGCGGGACTAGCACAGATACGCAGTATTTT
. | TRBJ1-1 | TRBV5-1 | TRBD1 | CASSPGQGAPKTEAFF | TGCGCCAGCAGCCCGGGACAGGGGGCGCCGAAAACTGAAGCTTTCTTT
. | TRBJ2-7 | TRBV15 | . | CATSRRGAYEQYF | TGTGCCACCAGCCGGAGGGGGGCCTACGAGCAGTACTTC
many | TRBJ2-1 | TRBV7-9 | TRBD2 | CASSRRGLAGSSSYNEQFF | TGTGCCAGCAGCCGAAGGGGACTAGCGGGATCGTCCTCCTACAATGAGCAGTTCTTC
. | TRBJ1-4 | TRBV25-1 | . | CASSEWQKRREKLFF | TGTGCCAGCAGTGAATGGCAGAAGAGGAGGGAAAAACTGTTTTTT
many | TRBJ2-5 | TRBV11-2 | . | CASSLRLETQYF | TGTGCCAGCAGCTTACGCCTGGAGACCCAGTACTTC
. | TRBJ2-1 | TRBV4-1 | TRBD1 | CASSQGGTGFAYNEQFF | TGCGCCAGCAGCCAAGGCGGGACAGGGTTCGCCTACAATGAGCAGTTCTTC
. | TRBJ2-7 | TRBV27 | . | CASTDFAEQYF | TGTGCCAGTACAGACTTCGCCGAGCAGTACTTC
. | TRBJ2-7 | TRBV15 | . | CATSTLRGGYEQYF | TGTGCCACCAGCACCCTAAGAGGGGGGTACGAGCAGTACTTC
. | TRBJ2-5 | TRBV7-2 | . | CASSLWGGGQETQYF | TGTGCCAGCAGCTTATGGGGGGGCGGGCAAGAGACCCAGTACTTC
. | TRBJ1-2 | TRBV28 | . | CASSGPDGGRYGYTF | TGTGCCAGCAGCGGCCCAGACGGGGGAAGGTATGGCTACACCTTC
. | TRBJ1-1 | TRBV15 | . | CATSRDRGAEAFF | TGTGCCACCAGCAGAGATCGTGGGGCTGAAGCTTTCTTT
. | TRBJ1-5 | TRBV19 | . | CASETVSPNQPQHF | TGTGCCAGTGAGACAGTCTCGCCCAATCAGCCCCAGCATTTT
. | TRBJ2-5 | TRBV5-1 | . | CASSLVATGTRETQYF | TGCGCCAGCAGCTTGGTAGCGACAGGCACGAGGGAGACCCAGTACTTC
. | TRBJ2-3 | TRBV5-1 | . | CASRPAVSADTQYF | TGCGCCAGCAGACCCGCGGTGTCGGCGGATACGCAGTATTTT